What follows are 31 T cell receptor beta chains derived from one specimen sequenced in a study of T cell repertoires in aging, cancer and after chemotherapy. TCR beta rearrangements were amplified from peripheral blood genomic DNA. A mixed TRB-A/B primer pool amplified rearranged TRB by multiplex touch-down PCR. In TCRdb, the multiplex PCR reads were re-called with MiXCR into one record per CDR3 protein. In the table there are roughly 2,200 distinct CDR3 sequences, around 35% of which are singletons. The sequencing sample was made of blood. The receptor source for this set is a human donor with a blood cancer.

CDR3 sequence (DNA): TGTGCCAGCAGTTACGGTACAGGGGGCGCTTTCTGGAAGCAGTACTTC. It translates to CASSYGTGGAFWKQYF. The rearrangement links TRBV6-5 to TRBJ2-7; 9 bases align to TRBD1. The CDR3 totals 16 residues. The germline gives CDR1 MNHEY, CDR2 SVGAGI. Losses at the gene ends were 2 bases for V and 8 bases for J; bases not matched to a gene: 13.

This clonotype was counted a few times. The rearrangement joins TRBV6-1 to TRBJ2-5; the D gene is possibly TRBD1 (6 bases). Germline V gene data show CDR1 as MNHNS and CDR2 as SASEGT. The CDR3 loop spans 16 amino acids. V was cut by 2 bases and J by 5 bases, with 18 bases left in between. CDR3 amino acids: CASSETGTIKVETQYF. The CDR3 DNA follows: TGTGCCAGCAGTGAAACCGGGACAATTAAGGTCGAGACCCAGTACTTC.

This clonotype is large in the sample. CDR3 sequence: CSVVKGHGYTF. CDR3 bases: TGCAGCGTCGTTAAGGGGCATGGCTACACCTTC. The chain has TRBV29-1 and TRBJ1-2; D might be TRBD1 (5 bases). Germline V lookup: CDR1 SQVTM, CDR2 ANQGSEA. CDR3 size: 11 residues. Trimming took off 6 bases at V and 6 bases at J, with 11 bases between the two ends.

The rearrangement uses TRBV30 and TRBJ2-3; TRBD1 or TRBD2 may be the D gene (6 bases each). This CDR3 is built from 13 residues. Germline-derived CDR1 and CDR2 are GTSNPN and SVGIG (reference sequence). The V end lost 5 bases, the J end lost 3 bases, and 12 bases lay between the germline ends. The DNA of the CDR3 is TGTGCCTGGGGAGGAGGGGGGACAGATACGCAGTATTTT. It is translated as CAWGGGGTDTQYF.

This clonotype has more than one count but fewer than ten. The rearrangement uses TRBV12-3 or TRBV12-4 and TRBJ2-1; a possible D gene is TRBD1 (7 bases). The CDR3 loop spans 15 amino acids. V shed 1 base and J shed 5 bases, with 12 bases lying between them. CDR3 protein: CASSLGRGRNNEQFF. The CDR3 nucleotides are TGTGCCAGCAGTTTAGGCAGGGGGAGGAACAATGAGCAGTTCTTC.

This clonotype occurred a few times. The chain joins TRBV20-1 to TRBJ2-1; TRBD2 is a possible D gene (5 bases). The CDR3 has 13 amino acids. Germline V CDR1 and CDR2: DFQATT, SNEGSKA (reference sequence). The V and J ends lost 3 bases and 8 bases respectively, with 14 bases between them. In DNA form, the CDR3 reads TGCAGTGCTAGTTCGCGCTACGGGGATGAGCAGTTCTTC. It encodes CSASSRYGDEQFF.

This clonotype has a handful of counts. The chain combines TRBV6-1 with TRBJ1-5, with D possibly TRBD1 on 5 matching bases. Trimming left V 3 bases short and J 0 bases short, with 9 bases between. CDR1 and CDR2 from the germline V gene are MNHNS and SASEGT. CDR3 length: 15 residues. CDR3: CASSDGGLSNQPQHF. CDR3 nucleotide sequence: TGTGCCAGCAGTGATGGGGGACTTAGCAATCAGCCCCAGCATTTT.

In this sample, this clonotype turned up a few times. The V call is TRBV27, the J call TRBJ2-7; 7 nucleotides align to TRBD1. CDR3 length equals 14 residues. Germline V gene data show CDR1 as MNHEY and CDR2 as SMNVEV (reference sequence). The V and J ends lost 8 bases and 2 bases, in that order; junction bases with no gene match: 9. CDR3 in amino acids: CASQPYRGPYEQYF. The CDR3 DNA reads as TGTGCCAGCCAGCCCTACAGGGGACCCTACGAGCAGTACTTC.

This chain links TRBV5-4 with TRBJ1-2; D not certain. The germline CDR1 and CDR2 sequences are SGHNT and YYREEE (reference sequence). The CDR3 sequence is 15 residues long. V was shortened by 4 bases and J by 2 bases, with 15 bases between the two germline ends. CDR3 DNA: TGTGCCAGCAGCGTTGAACCCAGGAGCAACTATGGCTACACCTTC. Residues: CASSVEPRSNYGYTF. Using reference TRBV5-4 and TRBJ1-2 for the parts outside the CDR3, the full variable domain is ETGVTQSPTHLIKTRGQQVTLRCSSQSGHNTVSWYQQALGQGPQFIFQYYREEENGRGNFPPRFSGLQFPNYSSELNVNALELDDSALYLCASSVEPRSNYGYTFGSGTRLTVV.

This clonotype has a handful of counts. The chain has TRBV18 and TRBJ1-2; TRBD1 is a possible D gene (6 bases). CDR3 length: 14 residues. Trimming stripped 5 bases from V and 3 bases from J, with 13 bases between. CDR1 KGHSH and CDR2 LQKENI come from the germline V gene. The CDR3 DNA sequence: TGTGCCAGCTCATCTACAGGGTCCGACTATGGCTACACCTTC. Translation: CASSSTGSDYGYTF.

V and J are TRBV30 and TRBJ2-1; D is perhaps TRBD1 (6 bases). Per germline, CDR1 GTSNPN and CDR2 SVGIG (reference sequence). The CDR3 extends over 12 amino acids. V was pared by 0 bases and J by 10 bases, with 10 bases between. CDR3 in DNA: TGTGCCTGGAGTGTAATAGGGACAGAGCAGTTCTTC. This sequence encodes CAWSVIGTEQFF.

This clonotype has a handful of counts. The CDR3 protein is CASSPGLAGGYEQYV. Written as DNA, the CDR3 is TGTGCCAGCTCACCTGGACTAGCGGGGGGTTACGAGCAGTACGTC. The V call is TRBV18, the J call TRBJ2-7, with TRBD2 matching 14 bases. This CDR3 has 15 residues. Germline values: CDR1 KGHSH, CDR2 LQKENI. The V gene end was trimmed by 3 bases and the J gene end by 4 bases; junction bases not matched to a gene: 2.

The rearrangement joins TRBV20-1 to TRBJ1-1; TRBD1 is a possible D gene (5 bases). CDR1 and CDR2 (germline): DFQATT, SNEGSKA (reference sequence). V lost 3 bases to trimming and J lost 10 bases, with 18 bases between them. CDR3 length: 13 residues. The CDR3 region is CSASQGRTEGAFF. DNA of the CDR3: TGCAGTGCTAGCCAGGGCCGCACGGAGGGAGCTTTCTTT.

In this sample, this clonotype is medium-sized. V and J are TRBV18 and TRBJ2-7, with TRBD2 identical over 9 bases. The germline V gene has CDR1 KGHSH and CDR2 LQKENI. Trimming took 2 bases from V and 1 from J; bases not matched to a gene: 6. The length of the CDR3 is 16 residues. CDR3 nucleotide sequence: TGTGCCAGCTCACCAAGGACTAGCGCAGAGTCCTACGAGCAGTACTTC. It codes for CASSPRTSAESYEQYF.

By share, this clonotype ranks as medium-sized. The V call is TRBV28, the J call TRBJ2-7; D gene unclear. Trimming took 3 bases from V and 1 from J, leaving 16 bases between them. From germline, CDR1 is MDHEN and CDR2 SYDVKM. This CDR3 is 16 amino acids long. CDR3 region: CASSLPPSGLSYEQYF. The CDR3 coding sequence is TGTGCCAGCAGTTTGCCGCCCTCGGGCTTATCCTACGAGCAGTACTTC.

This chain uses TRBV27 with TRBJ2-5; D is perhaps TRBD1 (5 bases). Trimming cost V 5 bases and J 11 bases, with 24 bases left between them. Germline-derived CDR1 and CDR2 are MNHEY and SMNVEV (reference sequence). The CDR3 contains 15 residues. The CDR3 region has the DNA TGTGCCAGCAGTCCAGGACATAGCTCCTACAATGAGCAGTACTTC. It yields the protein CASSPGHSSYNEQYF.

The genes are TRBV12-3 or TRBV12-4 and TRBJ2-2, with TRBD2 matching over 12 bases. Unmatched junction bases numbered 6, after V lost 3 bases and J lost 7 bases. CDR3 size: 16 residues. CDR3 region: CASSLSSGGAVGELFF. The CDR3 nucleotides are TGTGCCAGCAGTTTGTCTAGCGGGGGGGCAGTCGGGGAGCTGTTTTTT.

This clonotype is labeled medium-sized. This sequence joins TRBV5-6 and TRBJ1-2, with TRBD1 identical over 7 bases. The CDR3 length is 13 residues. CDR1 is SGHDT, CDR2 YYEEEE, per germline. With 3 bases clipped from V and 12 bases from J, the junction kept 11 bases outside the gene matches. CDR3: CASSYASGTADTF. The CDR3 DNA reads as TGTGCCAGCAGCTATGCTTCCGGGACAGCCGACACCTTC.

The chain recombines TRBV6-5 with TRBJ1-5, with D tentatively TRBD1 (5 bases). This CDR3 region has 16 residues. Per the germline V gene, CDR1 is MNHEY and CDR2 is SVGAGI. Deletions cut 8 bases from V and 0 bases from J, with 17 bases between. CDR3 amino acids: CASSPRRGVSNQPQHF. The CDR3 DNA follows: TGTGCCAGCTCCCCGCGGCGGGGGGTTAGCAATCAGCCCCAGCATTTT.

The V and J genes are TRBV18 and TRBJ2-5; D remains ambiguous. The V end lost 3 bases, the J end lost 1 base, and 6 bases lay between the germline ends. The length of the CDR3 is 13 residues. Germline V gene lookup returns CDR1 KGHSH and CDR2 LQKENI. CDR3 bases: TGTGCCAGCTCACCGACACGCCAAGAGACCCAGTACTTC. Its protein product is CASSPTRQETQYF.

The sample holds a few counts of this clonotype. The rearrangement joins TRBV19 to TRBJ2-3; a weak D match, TRBD1 (6 bases). The CDR3 is made up of 15 amino acids. Germline values: CDR1 LNHDA, CDR2 SQIVND (reference sequence). V was shortened by 6 bases and J by 4 bases, with 17 bases between the two germline ends. CDR3 nucleotide sequence: TGTGCCAGTAGGGACAGCCAGTTTTGGGCAGATACGCAGTATTTT. Translated, it gives CASRDSQFWADTQYF.

The V gene is TRBV7-2, the J gene TRBJ1-2; possible D gene TRBD1, 5 bases. The CDR3 has 16 amino acids. Trimming cost V 3 bases and J 7 bases, with 21 bases left between them. Germline loops: CDR1 SGHTA, CDR2 FQGNSA. CDR3 region: CASSLAIGGVLSGYTF. The CDR3 nucleotides read TGTGCCAGCAGCTTGGCCATCGGAGGGGTGTTGAGTGGCTACACCTTC.

As for this clonotype: A read error may be the cause here, since a much bigger clone is one base away. The rearrangement uses TRBV27 and TRBJ2-1, with D possibly matching TRBD2 (5 bases). Germline V CDR1 and CDR2: MNHEY, SMNVEV (reference sequence). V was shortened by 7 bases and J by 10 bases, with 11 bases between the two germline ends. The CDR3 has 11 residues. The CDR3 DNA reads as TGTGCCAGCACCTTACTAGGGGAGCAGTTCTTC. Residues: CASTLLGEQFF.

A word on this clonotype: This may arise from a read error, as a much more abundant clone is one base away. The chain couples TRBV5-5 to TRBJ1-1, with unresolved D. Per the germline V gene, CDR1 is SGHKS and CDR2 is YYEKEE (reference sequence). This CDR3 comprises 15 residues. V lost 0 bases, J lost 1 base, and 10 bases lay in between. As DNA, the CDR3 is TGTGCCAGCAGCTTGGTAAGGGCAGGGAACACTGAAGCTTTCTTT. It encodes CASSLVRAGNTEAFF.

The chain uses TRBV10-3 and TRBJ2-3; the D is unclear. Deletions cut 4 bases from V and 1 base from J, with 9 bases between. This CDR3 is built from 14 residues. CDR1 and CDR2 (germline): ENHRY, SYGVKD. The CDR3 nucleotides read TGTGCCATCAGTGTTGGCAGCCGCACAGATACGCAGTATTTT. It yields the protein CAISVGSRTDTQYF.

The V gene is TRBV30, the J gene TRBJ1-6; 9 positions agree with TRBD1. Unmatched junction bases numbered 7, after V lost 4 bases and J lost 6 bases. The CDR3 extends over 15 amino acids. CDR1 and CDR2 from the germline V gene are GTSNPN and SVGIG (reference sequence). CDR3 DNA: TGTGCCTGGATCGGGACAGGGAGTCGTAATTCACCCCTCCACTTT. Residues: CAWIGTGSRNSPLHF.

In this sample, this clonotype turned up a few times. V is TRBV27 and J is TRBJ2-5; the match to TRBD1 covers 7 bases. This CDR3 has 14 residues. The trim removed 5 bases at V and 4 bases at J, leaving 7 bases unmatched. CDR1 is MNHEY and CDR2 is SMNVEV in the germline V gene (reference sequence). CDR3 residues: CASSPPDRRETQYF. In DNA form, the CDR3 reads TGTGCCAGCAGTCCCCCGGACAGGAGAGAGACCCAGTACTTC.

The CDR3: CASRPGQNQETQYF. CDR3 DNA: TGTGCCAGCAGACCAGGACAGAACCAAGAGACCCAGTACTTC. This sequence joins TRBV6-6 and TRBJ2-5; maybe TRBD1 (6 bases). The germline gives CDR1 MNHNY, CDR2 SVGAGI (reference sequence). V was cut by 6 bases and J by 0 bases, with 11 bases left in between. This CDR3 has 14 amino acids.

This clonotype is medium-sized (0.01 to 0.1%) by share. The genes are TRBV6-5 and TRBJ1-6, with D hard to call. The germline V and J ends were trimmed by 6 bases and 0 bases, with 15 bases remaining between them. Germline CDR1 reads MNHEY; CDR2 reads SVGAGI. The CDR3 is made up of 17 amino acids. The CDR3 bases are TGTGCCAGCAGCCCGAATTGGGAGAGCTCCTATAATTCACCCCTCCACTTT. It yields the protein CASSPNWESSYNSPLHF.

Within the sample, this clonotype is medium-sized. This chain joins TRBV6-5 and TRBJ1-2; 8 bases align to TRBD1. Germline-derived CDR1 and CDR2 are MNHEY and SVGAGI. This CDR3 comprises 12 residues. The J segment lost 6 bases and the V segment lost 5 bases, leaving 2 bases of the junction unmatched. Written as DNA, the CDR3 is TGTGCCAGCAGTCCGACAGGGGATGGCTACACCTTC. Translation gives CASSPTGDGYTF.

In this sample, this clonotype turned up once. The V and J genes are TRBV6-5 and TRBJ1-1; D remains ambiguous. The CDR3 is made up of 14 amino acids. CDR1 is MNHEY, CDR2 SVGAGI, per germline. V was shortened by 5 bases and J by 11 bases, with 21 bases between the two germline ends. The CDR3 DNA reads as TGTGCCAGCAGTGGATCCCCGGGCCTTGGAATGGCTTTCTTT. Translating gives CASSGSPGLGMAFF.